One sample yielded the 27 T cell receptor beta chains listed below, sequenced in a study of identical twins. MiXCR, applied by TCRdb to the 5' RACE reads, yields one record per CDR3 protein. The table records 270,000 or so distinct CDR3 sequences, about 8% of them present only once. The same specimen was also included in a second study, on yellow fever vaccine responses in identical twins.

Sequencing was carried out using CD8+ T cells sorted from blood. Every receptor here comes from a young woman in good health.

V is TRBV4-3 and J is TRBJ2-7; TRBD1 is a possible D gene (5 bases). Looked up from germline, CDR1 is LGHNA and CDR2 is YSLEER. Trimming removed 0 bases at V and 6 bases at J, with 18 bases between. The CDR3 runs to 16 residues. The DNA of the CDR3 is TGCGCCAGCAGCCAAGATTCGAAAGGGGCGAATCTCGAGCAGTACTTC. Translating gives CASSQDSKGANLEQYF.

The chain employs TRBV28 and TRBJ2-1, with TRBD2 identical over 11 bases. With 8 bases clipped from V and 1 base from J, the junction kept 1 base outside the gene matches. Germline V gives CDR1 MDHEN, CDR2 SYDVKM. This CDR3 comprises 14 residues. CDR3 in amino acids: CASLAGGSYNEQFF. The DNA for the CDR3 is TGTGCCAGCTTAGCGGGGGGGTCCTACAATGAGCAGTTCTTC.

The V gene is TRBV6-4, the J gene TRBJ2-3; no clear D gene. From germline, CDR1 is MRHNA and CDR2 SNTAGT. V was shortened by 3 bases and J by 2 bases, with 9 bases between the two germline ends. There are 14 residues in the CDR3. CDR3 region: CASSESSSTDTQYF. Here the CDR3 DNA reads TGTGCCAGCAGTGAAAGTTCTTCCACAGATACGCAGTATTTT.

The genes are TRBV7-9 and TRBJ2-1; TRBD2 is a possible D gene (6 bases). The CDR3 extends over 12 amino acids. Germline V lookup: CDR1 SEHNR, CDR2 FQNEAQ (reference sequence). Trimming took off 8 bases at V and 4 bases at J, with 9 bases between the two ends. CDR3 amino acids: CASLAAYNEQFF. The CDR3 DNA follows: TGTGCCAGCTTAGCGGCTTACAATGAGCAGTTCTTC.

In this sample, this clonotype turned up many times. This chain links TRBV4-1 with TRBJ2-3; D ambiguous. Germline CDR1 is MGHRA and CDR2 is YSYEKL. This CDR3 is 12 amino acids long. The V end lost 4 bases, the J end lost 4 bases, and 6 bases lay between the germline ends. The CDR3 protein is CASSPRADTQYF. CDR3 bases: TGCGCCAGCAGCCCGCGAGCAGATACGCAGTATTTT.

This clonotype was recorded a few times. The chain uses TRBV4-3 and TRBJ2-7; 9 nucleotides align to TRBD1. Germline values: CDR1 LGHNA, CDR2 YSLEER. J gave up 1 base and V 1 base, and 8 bases lay outside the gene matches. This CDR3 spans 17 amino acids. The CDR3, as DNA: TGCGCCAGCAGCCAAGTGGGGCGGGGACAGGGTTCCTACGAGCAGTACTTC. Translating gives CASSQVGRGQGSYEQYF.

This clonotype appeared many times. The chain's CDR3 is CSATHPAKNIQYF. The CDR3 DNA reads TGCAGTGCTACCCACCCAGCCAAAAACATTCAGTACTTC. The chain employs TRBV20-1 and TRBJ2-4; D call uncertain. Germline CDR1 and CDR2: DFQATT and SNEGSKA (reference sequence). Trimming left V 4 bases short and J 0 bases short, with 7 bases between. The CDR3 has 13 residues.

The chain couples TRBV6-2 or TRBV6-3 to TRBJ1-5, with a tentative D call TRBD1 (5 bases). CDR1 and CDR2 from the germline V gene are MNHEY and SVGEGT. V gave up 0 bases and J gave up 5 bases, with 14 bases separating them. This CDR3 comprises 16 residues. The CDR3 is CASSYSPVPGYQPQHF. CDR3 sequence (DNA): TGTGCCAGCAGTTACTCTCCGGTACCAGGGTATCAGCCCCAGCATTTT.

This clonotype was found many times. The rearrangement links TRBV9 to TRBJ2-1; D might be TRBD1 (5 bases). Between the trimmed V and J ends, which lost 4 bases and 0 bases, there was a span of 11 bases. The CDR3 loop spans 15 amino acids. Germline CDR1 SGDLS, CDR2 YYNGEE. The CDR3 sequence is CASSLDSFSYNEQFF. DNA of the CDR3: TGTGCCAGCAGCCTCGACAGTTTCTCCTACAATGAGCAGTTCTTC.

This chain connects TRBV7-6 to TRBJ2-7; D may be TRBD1 or TRBD2 (5 bases each). The CDR3 runs 15 residues. Germline V gene data show CDR1 as SGHVS and CDR2 as FNYEAQ. Trimming pared 1 base from V and 4 bases from J, leaving 14 bases between. Here the CDR3 reads CASSLVGTTDYEQYF. The CDR3 DNA reads TGTGCCAGCAGCTTAGTGGGGACGACCGATTACGAGCAGTACTTC.

The chain joins TRBV3-1 to TRBJ2-7; D unclear. Germline CDR1 LGHDT, CDR2 YNNKEL (reference sequence). Trimming took off 1 base at V and 0 bases at J, with 10 bases between the two ends. CDR3 length: 15 amino acids. This CDR3 is CASSQAPLSSYEQYF. In nucleotides, the CDR3 is TGTGCCAGCAGCCAAGCCCCATTGAGCTCCTACGAGCAGTACTTC.

This clonotype was counted a few times. The V gene is TRBV6-5, the J gene TRBJ1-1, with D unclear. Germline CDR1 is MNHEY and CDR2 is SVGAGI. The CDR3 covers 13 residues. Trimming stripped 4 bases from V and 2 bases from J, with 8 bases between. CDR3 sequence (DNA): TGTGCCAGCAGTTTCCAGGTCAACACTGAAGCTTTCTTT. It is translated as CASSFQVNTEAFF.

This clonotype was found many times. J is TRBJ2-1 and V is TRBV6-1, with D uncertain. Germline values: CDR1 MNHNS, CDR2 SASEGT. The V end was cut by 5 bases, the J end by 9 bases, with 17 bases between. The CDR3 runs to 14 residues. The CDR3 loop is CASSTPDLLSEQFF. CDR3 nucleotide sequence: TGTGCCAGCAGTACCCCTGACTTACTCAGTGAGCAGTTCTTC.

The CDR3 DNA reads TGTGCCAGCAGCTTGTGGGACTCCCCAAATGAGCAGTTCTTC. It translates to CASSLWDSPNEQFF. The J gene is TRBJ2-1, the V gene TRBV7-8, with D perhaps TRBD2 (6 bases). The CDR3 has 14 amino acids. The germline V gene encodes CDR1 SGHVS and CDR2 FQNEAQ. Between the trimmed V and J ends, which lost 3 bases and 7 bases, there was a span of 13 bases.

This clonotype was recorded many times. The chain uses TRBV28 and TRBJ2-3; no clear D gene. This CDR3 spans 15 amino acids. The V end was cut by 2 bases, the J end by 6 bases, with 15 bases between. The germline V gene encodes CDR1 MDHEN and CDR2 SYDVKM. CDR3 in amino acids: CASSLGRLRSDTQYF. DNA for the CDR3: TGTGCCAGCAGTTTAGGTCGGCTAAGGTCCGATACGCAGTATTTT.

This clonotype was picked up many times. This chain uses TRBV29-1 with TRBJ2-1; D may be TRBD1 (6 bases). The V gene's germline CDR1 is SQVTM and CDR2 ANQGSEA. The V and J ends lost 7 bases and 4 bases respectively, with 11 bases between them. This CDR3 spans 12 amino acids. Here the CDR3 reads CSERTEYNEQFF. DNA of the CDR3: TGCAGCGAGAGGACAGAATACAATGAGCAGTTCTTC.

The sample holds a few counts of this clonotype. The gene calls are TRBV11-2 and TRBJ2-7; 14 positions agree with TRBD2. CDR3 length: 19 amino acids. J was trimmed by 6 bases and V by 6 bases; bases with no gene match: 19. The germline V gene encodes CDR1 SGHAT and CDR2 FQNNGV. CDR3 nucleotide sequence: TGTGCCAGCAGGACTAGCGGGGGGGCACCAAAAAAACCCCAATTCGAGCAGTACTTC. The encoded protein is CASRTSGGAPKKPQFEQYF.

This clonotype was counted ten times or more. J is TRBJ2-1 and V is TRBV20-1, with TRBD2 matching 11 bases. Trimming at V came to 1 base and at J to 7 bases, leaving 9 bases not matched to a gene. CDR1 is DFQATT, CDR2 SNEGSKA, per germline (reference sequence). The CDR3 covers 16 residues. The CDR3 region has the DNA TGCAGTGCTAGAGGTCTGACTAGCGGGAAAATTAATGAGCAGTTCTTC. The encoded protein is CSARGLTSGKINEQFF.

This clonotype came up a few times. The genes are TRBV4-3 and TRBJ2-7; TRBD1 or TRBD2 may be the D gene (6 bases each). V lost 7 bases, J lost 4 bases, and 11 bases lay in between. CDR3 length: 12 residues. Germline CDR1 is LGHNA and CDR2 is YSLEER. The CDR3 loop is CASNRGPYEQYF. In DNA, the CDR3 is TGCGCCAGCAACCGGGGGCCATACGAGCAGTACTTC.

The chain carries TRBV2 and TRBJ2-3; D is uncertain. The CDR3 covers 15 residues. Between the trimmed V and J ends, which lost 2 bases and 2 bases, there was a span of 11 bases. Germline assignment: CDR1 SNHLY and CDR2 FYNNEI. The CDR3 loop reads CASSEKGSFTDTQYF. CDR3 sequence (DNA): TGTGCCAGCAGTGAAAAGGGCAGCTTCACAGATACGCAGTATTTT.

This clonotype has ten or more counts. The chain is built from TRBV2 and TRBJ2-3; no firm D call. CDR3 length: 12 residues. V was cut by 0 bases and J by 6 bases, with 4 bases left in between. Germline CDR1 reads SNHLY; CDR2 reads FYNNEI. The CDR3, as DNA: TGTGCCAGCAGTGAAGCCGGGGATACGCAGTATTTT. Translating gives CASSEAGDTQYF.

There are a few counts of this clonotype. The genes are TRBV6-2 or TRBV6-3 and TRBJ2-1, with D tentatively TRBD2 (6 bases). Germline-derived CDR1 and CDR2 are MNHEY and SVGEGT. The CDR3 sequence is 15 residues long. V was cut by 0 bases and J by 7 bases, with 13 bases left in between. CDR3 sequence: CASSYSGAEGNEQFF. DNA of the CDR3: TGTGCCAGCAGTTACTCGGGCGCGGAGGGGAATGAGCAGTTCTTC.

This clonotype showed up just a few times. This rearrangement joins TRBV5-1 to TRBJ2-7; D uncertain. The CDR3 loop spans 13 amino acids. Germline CDR1 is SGHRS and CDR2 is YFSETQ. V was shortened by 1 base and J by 3 bases, with 8 bases between the two germline ends. The CDR3 region is CASSLQPDYEQYF. CDR3 DNA: TGCGCCAGCAGCTTGCAACCAGACTACGAGCAGTACTTC.

This clonotype occurred a few times. This chain joins TRBV7-9 and TRBJ2-4, with TRBD1 matching 7 bases. This CDR3 contains 14 residues. From germline, CDR1 is SEHNR and CDR2 FQNEAQ (reference sequence). J gave up 9 bases and V 4 bases, and 9 bases lay outside the gene matches. The CDR3 loop reads CASSSGTAAGIQYF. CDR3 sequence (DNA): TGTGCCAGCAGCTCGGGGACAGCGGCGGGCATTCAGTACTTC.

The CDR3 region has the DNA TGTGCCAGCAGCCCATCAGGACAGGAGGGTCTGGAGAATGGCTACACCTTC. Amino acid sequence: CASSPSGQEGLENGYTF. This chain links TRBV7-9 with TRBJ1-2, with 7 nucleotides matching TRBD1. Germline trimming cut 5 bases from V and 6 bases from J; bases unmatched to any gene: 18. Germline V gives CDR1 SEHNR, CDR2 FQNEAQ (reference sequence). This CDR3 spans 17 amino acids. Using reference TRBV7-9 and TRBJ1-2 for the parts outside the CDR3, the full variable domain is DTGVSQNPRHKITKRGQNVTFRCDPISEHNRLYWYRQTLGQGPEFLTYFQNEAQLEKSRLLSDRFSAERPKGSFSTLEIQRTEQGDSAMYLCASSPSGQEGLENGYTFGSGTRLTVV.

This clonotype was found many times. The chain's CDR3 is CSVKPQSSYNEQFF. CDR3 sequence (DNA): TGCAGCGTAAAGCCCCAGAGCTCCTACAATGAGCAGTTCTTC. V and J are TRBV29-1 and TRBJ2-1, with D unresolved. Trimming stripped 6 bases from V and 0 bases from J, with 12 bases between. From germline, CDR1 is SQVTM and CDR2 ANQGSEA. The CDR3 length is 14 residues.

This clonotype was observed at least ten times. The chain employs TRBV12-3 or TRBV12-4 and TRBJ2-7; D uncertain. V was shortened by 6 bases and J by 6 bases, with 12 bases between the two germline ends. CDR3 length equals 12 residues. CDR3 in DNA: TGTGCCAGCAGCCTAAGACCGGGCGAGCAGTACTTC. Translating gives CASSLRPGEQYF.